This T cell receptor beta chain was profiled in a study of blood T cell repertoires in COVID-19. The CDR3 extends over 15 amino acids. Germline lookup yields CDR1 LGHDT and CDR2 YNNKEL (reference sequence). J lost 8 bases, V lost 0 bases, and 5 bases had no gene match. Sequenced by immunoSEQ multiplex PCR; TCRdb stores in-frame clones only, minus some. The profile shows around 190,000 clones, 88% of them singletons. The clonotype was recovered from a man in his late teens or twenties with active or convalescent COVID-19. J is TRBJ2-2 and V is TRBV3-1 (or the pseudogene TRBV3-2); 8 nucleotides agree with TRBD1. The specimen was peripheral blood. This CDR3 reads CASSQEDRGRGELFF. The CDR3 DNA follows: TGTGCCAGCAGCCAAGAAGACAGGGGTAGAGGGGAGCTGTTTTTT.